The clone carrying this T cell receptor beta chain was observed a single time. Assay used: immunoSEQ multiplex PCR; TCRdb lists only in-frame clones, some missing. The sample holds some 240,000 clones, 75% to 90% seen once. These data belong to a study of blood T cell repertoires in COVID-19. Whole-study context: Collection of acute and convalescent COVID-19 samples took place in the United States, Italy and Spain.

V shed 0 bases and J shed 8 bases, with 14 bases lying between them. This CDR3 contains 16 residues. Germline V gene sequence: CDR1 MNHEY, CDR2 SMNVEV (reference sequence). Living in about 25 US areas, the participants were between 18 and 89 years of age. Participant reports of clinical history set cohort assignment. Individuals in the exposed group had encountered a COVID-19 case within 2 weeks preceding study entry. V is TRBV27 and J is TRBJ1-6; D gene uncertain. The sample taken for sequencing was PBMCs or T cells enriched from blood (not recorded which). This TCR came from a woman between 40 and 50 years old who had been exposed to COVID-19. CDR3 loop: CASSLSPAGTHSPLHF. CDR3 DNA sequence: TGTGCCAGCAGTTTATCGCCAGCGGGTACGCATTCACCCCTCCACTTT.